This T cell receptor beta chain emerged from a study of blood T cell repertoires in COVID-19. Background on the study: Specimens from acute and convalescent COVID-19 originated in the United States, Italy and Spain. T cells, B-cell-depleted T cells, or PBMCs supplied cDNA or gDNA.

In the original workflow: Estimated nucleated cell counts came from reference gene primer amplification. Measured with immunoSEQ multiplex PCR; TCRdb has only the in-frame clones, and not every one. The D gene and trimming were derived from the DNA, and the V and J assignments and clone size from that table. The sample yields some 310,000 clones, around 89% seen once. Per the germline V gene, CDR1 is SGHVS and CDR2 is FQNEAQ. V was pared by 4 bases and J by 3 bases, with 3 bases of the junction left unmatched. This CDR3 spans 15 amino acids. Patients of the Seattle cohort, enrolled during active infection, were followed longitudinally.

The J gene is TRBJ2-3, the V gene TRBV7-8; 11 nucleotides match TRBD2. The sequence derives from a woman in her thirties or forties with COVID-19, enrolled during active disease. The source material was peripheral blood. CDR3 loop: CASSYLAGGTDTQYF. The CDR3 coding sequence is TGTGCCAGCAGCTATCTAGCGGGAGGTACAGATACGCAGTATTTT.